This T cell receptor (beta chain) was profiled in a study of cytomegalovirus exposure and HLA in healthy donors. General study points: As a later analysis showed, a missense DCLRE1C variant was linked to trimming of TCR beta V- and J-genes.

V lost 3 bases and J lost 0, with 15 bases in between. CDR3 size: 16 residues. CDR1 and CDR2 from the germline V gene are GTSNPN and SVGIG (reference sequence). The PCR had 60 Vbeta and 13 Jbeta primers. Method: immunoSEQ multiplex PCR; TCRdb's copy keeps in-frame clones and lacks some. The table shows 200,000 to 250,000 clones, with 85% occurring only once. The CMV serostatus of this donor went unrecorded. Points on this clone: Its antigen is undetermined.

This TCR derives from a human donor in good health. V usage is TRBV30 and J usage is TRBJ1-5; maybe TRBD1 (5 bases). The sample taken for sequencing was PBMCs. The CDR3 sequence: CAWSLSGLVSNQPQHF. The CDR3 bases are TGTGCCTGGAGCCTCTCGGGACTCGTTAGCAATCAGCCCCAGCATTTT.